The 28 T cell receptor beta chains given below trace back to one sample, sequenced in a study of T cells in Graves' hyperthyroidism and ophthalmopathy. The TCR beta CDR3 regions underwent amplification using RNA transcripts as the source. Initially, a first-round RT-PCR of the TCR CDR3 employed the HTBI primer set. TCRdb called the multiplex PCR reads again in MiXCR, with one record for every CDR3 protein. Among 300,000 to 400,000 distinct CDR3 sequences listed, roughly 15% were seen once. The sample consisted of blood. The receptors here all came from a woman aged 25-40 years with Graves' ophthalmopathy.

V gene TRBV15 combines with J gene TRBJ1-6; 8 bases align to TRBD1. Germline V CDR1 and CDR2: LNHNV, YYDKDF (reference sequence). The trim removed 0 bases at V and 7 bases at J, leaving 11 bases unmatched. The CDR3 spans 18 residues. In DNA form, the CDR3 reads TGTGCCACCAGCAGAGATGCACGGACAGGGACTTTGAATTCACCCCTCCACTTT. It yields the protein CATSRDARTGTLNSPLHF.

The chain uses TRBV28 and TRBJ1-2, with 8 nucleotides matching TRBD1. Germline V gene sequence: CDR1 MDHEN, CDR2 SYDVKM. V was clipped by 4 bases and J by 3 bases; unmatched bases: 13. The CDR3 covers 17 residues. CDR3 DNA sequence: TGTGCCAGCAGTTCCCGGCAGGGGGCGCGGACTGACTATGGCTACACCTTC. Protein: CASSSRQGARTDYGYTF.

Many counts were recorded for this clonotype. The chain joins TRBV20-1 to TRBJ2-7; 7 nucleotides match TRBD2. V lost 1 base to trimming and J lost 3 bases; unmatched junction nucleotides: 3. This CDR3 spans 13 amino acids. Germline CDR1 reads DFQATT; CDR2 reads SNEGSKA (reference sequence). CDR3 nucleotide sequence: TGCAGTGCTAGAGTGGCTAGCGGCTACGAGCAGTACTTC. This encodes CSARVASGYEQYF.

This chain links TRBV7-9 with TRBJ2-7; 7 nucleotides line up with TRBD2. The V and J ends lost 5 bases and 1 base, in that order; junction bases with no gene match: 11. This CDR3 contains 16 residues. Germline loops: CDR1 SEHNR, CDR2 FQNEAQ (reference sequence). Written as DNA, the CDR3 is TGTGCCAGCAGCACCACTGGCGGGGGTCCTTCCTACGAGCAGTACTTC. Translating gives CASSTTGGGPSYEQYF.

In this sample, this clonotype turned up many times. V gene TRBV4-1 combines with J gene TRBJ2-7, with D uncertain. The V end was cut by 1 base, the J end by 6 bases, with 4 bases between. The CDR3 is made up of 11 amino acids. Germline V CDR1 and CDR2: MGHRA, YSYEKL. The CDR3 DNA reads as TGCGCCAGCAGCCAAGGTCGCGAGCAGTACTTC. This codes for CASSQGREQYF.

This clonotype was recorded a few times. Here the CDR3 DNA reads TGTGCCACCAGCAGAGTGTCGGGGGAAGAGCAGTACTTC. Its translation: CATSRVSGEEQYF. The chain couples TRBV15 to TRBJ2-7, with D possibly TRBD2 on 6 matching bases. In germline, CDR1 is LNHNV, CDR2 YYDKDF (reference sequence). The CDR3 has 13 residues. With 1 base removed from V and 7 bases from J, the gap between germline ends came to 11 bases.

The chain carries TRBV7-9 and TRBJ2-5; D is unclear. V lost 0 bases, J lost 5 bases, and 13 bases lay in between. The CDR3 loop spans 15 amino acids. From germline, CDR1 is SEHNR and CDR2 FQNEAQ (reference sequence). CDR3: CASSLALGSSETQYF. The CDR3 DNA is TGTGCCAGCAGCTTAGCATTGGGTAGTTCTGAGACCCAGTACTTC.

The sample holds many counts of this clonotype. V is TRBV13 and J is TRBJ2-4; D uncertain. CDR3 length equals 13 residues. Germline assignment: CDR1 PRHDT and CDR2 FYEKMQ (reference sequence). Trimming pared 1 base from V and 4 bases from J, leaving 5 bases between. The CDR3: CASSLAAKNIQYF. CDR3 sequence (DNA): TGTGCCAGCAGCTTAGCAGCTAAAAACATTCAGTACTTC.

This clonotype was detected many times. The rearrangement uses TRBV20-1 and TRBJ1-2, with a tentative D call TRBD1 (6 bases). The CDR3 spans 15 residues. Germline values: CDR1 DFQATT, CDR2 SNEGSKA (reference sequence). Trimming took 3 bases from V and 4 from J, leaving 18 bases between them. The CDR3 sequence: CSASLVTGQTYGYTF. CDR3 bases: TGCAGTGCTAGCCTTGTAACAGGACAGACCTATGGCTACACCTTC.

This clonotype was seen at least ten times. This chain joins TRBV11-3 and TRBJ2-3; TRBD1 matches 9 bases. The CDR3 consists of 15 residues. Per germline, CDR1 SGHNT and CDR2 YENEEA. V dropped 4 bases and J dropped 2; count of bases not matched to a gene: 4. The CDR3 is CASSSGQGHTDTQYF. Written as DNA, the CDR3 is TGTGCCAGCAGCTCCGGACAGGGGCACACAGATACGCAGTATTTT. Full variable domain (rest looked up from reference TRBV11-3 and TRBJ2-3): EAGVVQSPRYKIIEKKQPVAFWCNPISGHNTLYWYLQNLGQGPELLIRYENEEAVDDSQLPKDRFSAERLKGVDSTLKIQPAELGDSAVYLCASSSGQGHTDTQYFGPGTRLTVL.

The rearrangement uses TRBV6-1 and TRBJ2-7; the D gene is possibly TRBD2 (5 bases). The V and J ends lost 7 bases and 2 bases respectively, with 15 bases between them. The germline CDR1 and CDR2 sequences are MNHNS and SASEGT. This CDR3 is 14 amino acids long. The CDR3 is CASTIAPGTYEQYF. The CDR3 DNA reads TGTGCCAGCACTATAGCCCCGGGGACCTACGAGCAGTACTTC.

This clonotype was found many times. The chain uses TRBV6-2 or TRBV6-3 and TRBJ1-5, with D uncertain. Germline V CDR1 and CDR2: MNHEY, SVGEGT. Trimming stripped 2 bases from V and 0 bases from J, with 5 bases between. The CDR3 has 14 amino acids. The CDR3 nucleotides read TGTGCCAGCAGTTACACAGATAGCAATCAGCCCCAGCATTTT. Translated: CASSYTDSNQPQHF.

This clonotype was counted many times. The rearrangement joins TRBV18 to TRBJ2-3; possible D gene TRBD1, 6 bases. The CDR3 covers 20 residues. Germline CDR1 is KGHSH and CDR2 is LQKENI. The ends were cut back, 3 bases at V and 3 bases at J, with 28 bases in the middle. DNA for the CDR3: TGTGCCAGCTCACCTCTTCGGAGCCCACGAACAGGGTATCGAACAGATACGCAGTATTTT. Its translation is CASSPLRSPRTGYRTDTQYF. The whole variable domain, filled in from reference TRBV18 and TRBJ2-3, reads NAGVMQNPRHLVRRRGQEARLRCSPMKGHSHVYWYRQLPEEGLKFMVYLQKENIIDESGMPKERFSAEFPKEGPSILRIQQVVRGDSAAYFCASSPLRSPRTGYRTDTQYFGPGTRLTVL.

Many counts were recorded for this clonotype. The gene calls are TRBV5-1 and TRBJ2-1, with TRBD2 identical over 9 bases. The CDR3 is 16 amino acids. The germline CDR1 and CDR2 sequences are SGHRS and YFSETQ. With 0 bases clipped from V and 8 bases from J, the junction kept 9 bases outside the gene matches. The CDR3: CASSLDGRAGGHEQFF. CDR3 bases: TGCGCCAGCAGCTTGGACGGTCGAGCGGGGGGTCATGAGCAGTTCTTC.

This clonotype has ten or more counts. This chain joins TRBV15 and TRBJ2-3, with D uncertain. The V gene lost 6 bases and the J gene lost 0 bases, with 4 bases spanning the gap. Germline lookup yields CDR1 LNHNV and CDR2 YYDKDF (reference sequence). The CDR3 runs to 12 residues. The DNA for the CDR3 is TGTGCCACCAGGGACAGCACAGATACGCAGTATTTT. This translates into CATRDSTDTQYF.

This clonotype was recorded at least ten times. Written as DNA, the CDR3 is TGTGCCAGCAGTCCCCCGGTCGGACAGGGGAATTCACCCCTCCACTTT. It yields the protein CASSPPVGQGNSPLHF. This chain joins TRBV28 and TRBJ1-6; TRBD1 matches at 9 bases. This CDR3 has 16 residues. Germline lookup yields CDR1 MDHEN and CDR2 SYDVKM. With 5 bases clipped from V and 7 bases from J, the junction kept 9 bases outside the gene matches.

This clonotype was counted ten times or more. The chain links TRBV2 to TRBJ1-5; a weak D match, TRBD1 (6 bases). The CDR3 extends over 15 amino acids. CDR1 is SNHLY, CDR2 FYNNEI, per germline. Trimming pared 7 bases from V and 3 bases from J, leaving 16 bases between. CDR3 region: CASTLRGGYNQPQHF. Here the CDR3 DNA reads TGTGCCAGCACCCTTAGGGGGGGTTACAATCAGCCCCAGCATTTT.

This clonotype was counted between two and nine times. The chain couples TRBV5-5 to TRBJ1-2; possible D gene TRBD1, 6 bases. The CDR3 runs to 15 residues. The V end lost 7 bases, the J end lost 1 base, and 17 bases lay between the germline ends. Germline assignment: CDR1 SGHKS and CDR2 YYEKEE (reference sequence). The CDR3 here is CASGPGGQLNYGYTF. As DNA, the CDR3 is TGTGCCAGCGGCCCGGGGGGACAACTTAACTATGGCTACACCTTC.

Concerning this clonotype: Germline and junction disagree at one end, which may indicate a read error. The gene calls are TRBV25-1 and TRBJ2-2, with D unclear. Germline V CDR1 and CDR2: MGHDK, SYGVNS. The CDR3 totals 12 residues. CDR3 protein: CASNELSGELFF. CDR3 bases: TGTGCCAGCAATGAATTGTCCGGGGAGCTGTTTTTT. The full variable domain, completed using reference TRBV25-1 and TRBJ2-2, is EADIYQTPRYLVIGTGKKITLECSQTMGHDKMYWYQQDPGMELHLIHYSYGVNSTEKGDLSSESTVSRIRTEHFPLTLESARPSHTSQYLCASNELSGELFFGEGSRLTVL.

In this sample, this clonotype turned up a few times. This chain uses TRBV10-3 with TRBJ1-2; D call uncertain. This CDR3 spans 14 amino acids. Trimming removed 4 bases from V and 2 bases from J, with 11 bases in between. Germline loops: CDR1 ENHRY, CDR2 SYGVKD. The CDR3 reads CAISGNRANYGYTF. CDR3 in DNA: TGTGCCATCAGTGGTAACAGAGCAAACTATGGCTACACCTTC.

The genes are TRBV5-1 and TRBJ1-2; D is possibly TRBD1 (5 bases). Deletions cut 4 bases from V and 5 bases from J, with 15 bases between. Germline CDR1 is SGHRS and CDR2 is YFSETQ. The CDR3 spans 14 residues. The CDR3 region has the DNA TGCGCCAGCAGCGACTGGGACCGAACGTATGGCTACACCTTC. This gives the protein CASSDWDRTYGYTF.

The rearrangement joins TRBV19 to TRBJ2-7; D is perhaps TRBD1 (5 bases). The CDR3 runs 13 residues. Germline V CDR1 and CDR2: LNHDA, SQIVND (reference sequence). V lost 6 bases, J lost 7 bases, and 16 bases lay in between. The CDR3 is CASSRSQQEEQYF. CDR3 DNA: TGTGCCAGTAGCCGTAGTCAACAGGAGGAGCAGTACTTC.

This clonotype showed up many times. The chain employs TRBV11-2 and TRBJ2-7; D is ambiguous. V lost 5 bases to trimming and J lost 2 bases, with 13 bases between them. The germline V gene has CDR1 SGHAT and CDR2 FQNNGV. CDR3 length: 14 residues. This chain's CDR3 is CASSPWAHTYEQYF. DNA for the CDR3: TGTGCCAGCAGCCCCTGGGCCCATACCTACGAGCAGTACTTC. The complete variable domain, with remaining parts taken from reference TRBV11-2 and TRBJ2-7, reads EAGVAQSPRYKIIEKRQSVAFWCNPISGHATLYWYQQILGQGPKLLIQFQNNGVVDDSQLPKDRFSAERLKGVDSTLKIQPAKLEDSAVYLCASSPWAHTYEQYFGPGTRLTVT.

This clonotype showed up just a few times. The chain carries TRBV27 and TRBJ1-2; D remains ambiguous. Germline V gene data show CDR1 as MNHEY and CDR2 as SMNVEV (reference sequence). V was shortened by 5 bases and J by 0 bases, with 10 bases between the two germline ends. The CDR3 spans 14 residues. Written as DNA, the CDR3 is TGTGCCAGCAGTCGGACGTTCTCTAACTATGGCTACACCTTC. It is translated as CASSRTFSNYGYTF.

This clonotype was recorded many times. V gene TRBV6-2 or TRBV6-3 combines with J gene TRBJ2-3; D not certain. Germline CDR1 and CDR2: MNHEY and SVGEGT. The CDR3 sequence is 14 residues long. The V and J ends lost 5 bases and 3 bases respectively, with 12 bases between them. CDR3 nucleotide sequence: TGTGCCAGCAGTCCCAACGACGGAACAGATACGCAGTATTTT. Translation: CASSPNDGTDTQYF.

This chain connects TRBV7-9 to TRBJ1-3; D call uncertain. Looked up from germline, CDR1 is SEHNR and CDR2 is FQNEAQ (reference sequence). This CDR3 comprises 12 residues. V was pared by 7 bases and J by 3 bases, with 7 bases between. The CDR3 nucleotides read TGTGCCAGCACCAACCTTGGAAACACCATATATTTT. This translates into CASTNLGNTIYF.

This clonotype was found many times. The rearrangement links TRBV7-2 to TRBJ2-3, with D possibly matching TRBD2 (5 bases). The CDR3 loop spans 15 amino acids. Looked up from germline, CDR1 is SGHTA and CDR2 is FQGNSA. Trimming shortened V by 2 bases and J by 2 bases, and 11 bases separated the two germline ends. The CDR3 here is CASSLWAGHTDTQYF. In nucleotides, the CDR3 is TGTGCCAGCAGCTTATGGGCGGGCCACACAGATACGCAGTATTTT.

There are many counts of this clonotype. The chain joins TRBV7-2 to TRBJ1-2, with D maybe TRBD1 (6 bases). CDR3 length: 13 residues. The V end lost 5 bases, the J end lost 7 bases, and 14 bases lay between the germline ends. Germline CDR1 SGHTA, CDR2 FQGNSA. For the CDR3, the DNA is TGTGCCAGCAGCCCCGGGACACTTTTTGGCTACACCTTC. Amino acids: CASSPGTLFGYTF.